This record concerns one T cell receptor beta chain sequence. The assay was immunoSEQ multiplex PCR, and TCRdb's table has in-frame clones only and misses some. The profile covers 65,000 to 95,000 clones, with around 87% appearing a single time and 15% to 25% taken by the ten largest. The sample originates from a study of control samples from healthy donors and cancer patients. CDR3 length: 18 residues. This chain connects TRBV21-1 to TRBJ2-3; the D call of TRBD2 is as the table states it, not checked on the DNA. TRBV21-1 is a pseudogene. The clonotype originates from a man aged 50 to 60 in good health. The sequenced sample consisted of blood. CDR3: CASSREVAGLPSTDTQYF. CDR3 sequence (DNA): TGTGCCAGCAGCAGAGAAGTAGCGGGGCTACCTAGCACAGATACGCAGTATTTT.